Listed below are T cell receptor beta chains from one sample, sequenced in a study of control samples from healthy donors and cancer patients. The protocol was immunoSEQ multiplex PCR, while the TCRdb copy is restricted to in-frame clones and leaves out a portion. This repertoire shows 350,000 to 450,000 clones, around 90% found once; its top ten account for approximately 6.3%. The sequenced sample was PBMCs. These receptors all come from a man aged 40-49 years with head and neck cancer. The CDR3 runs from the conserved cysteine through the conserved F or W. A D gene is named only where the DNA matches it firmly.

V gene	D gene	J gene	CDR3 protein	CDR3 DNA
TRBV5-8	-	TRBJ2-7	CASSLVSLGRSSYEQYF	TGTGCCAGCAGCTTGGTTTCATTGGGGAGGAGCTCCTACGAGCAGTACTTC
TRBV19	-	TRBJ1-3	CASSTMNSDTIYF	TGTGCCAGTAGTACAATGAATTCGGACACCATATATTTT
TRBV28	-	TRBJ2-7	CASSLVGSYIYEQYF	TGTGCCAGCAGTTTAGTAGGGAGTTATATCTACGAGCAGTACTTC
TRBV15	TRBD1	TRBJ1-2	CATSGGQGINYGYTF	TGTGCCACCAGCGGGGGACAGGGGATCAACTATGGCTACACCTTC
TRBV4-3	-	TRBJ1-1	CASSQDVGRVAFF	TGCGCCAGCAGCCAAGACGTGGGTAGGGTAGCTTTCTTT
TRBV29-1	TRBD2	TRBJ2-3	CSVEDQRRGAVTDTQYF	TGCAGCGTTGAAGATCAGAGGCGGGGGGCTGTGACAGATACGCAGTATTTT
TRBV6-6	TRBD1	TRBJ2-7	CASSYSNRGFDEQYF	TGTGCCAGCAGTTACTCGAACAGGGGTTTCGACGAGCAGTACTTC
TRBV11-3	TRBD2	TRBJ2-3	CASSFVSGGAGDTQYF	TGTGCCAGCAGCTTCGTTAGCGGGGGGGCCGGAGATACGCAGTATTTT
TRBV30	-	TRBJ1-1	CARAARVGAFF	TGTGCCCGGGCCGCAAGGGTTGGTGCTTTCTTT
TRBV13	TRBD1	TRBJ1-6	CASSEDGTGLNSPLHF	TGTGCCAGCAGCGAAGACGGGACAGGGTTGAATTCACCCCTCCACTTT
TRBV4-3	-	TRBJ2-6	CASSQDLGTGANVLTF	TGCGCCAGCAGCCAAGATCTGGGGACTGGGGCCAACGTCCTGACTTTC
TRBV6-6	-	TRBJ2-2	CASSYSSVNTGELFF	TGTGCCAGCAGTTACTCGTCGGTGAACACCGGGGAGCTGTTTTTT
TRBV5-6	-	TRBJ1-2	CASSLTNYGYTF	TGTGCCAGCAGCTTGACTAACTATGGCTACACCTTC
TRBV28	-	TRBJ1-4	CASSLVRLGEKLFF	TGTGCCAGCAGTTTAGTCCGTTTGGGTGAAAAACTGTTTTTT
TRBV15	-	TRBJ2-1	CATSRDEEQFF	TGTGCCACCAGCAGAGATGAGGAGCAGTTCTTC
TRBV28	-	TRBJ2-7	CASSPFLGYYEQYF	TGTGCCAGCAGTCCCTTTTTGGGATACTACGAGCAGTACTTC
TRBV9	-	TRBJ1-6	CASSVGGAYSPLHF	TGTGCCAGCAGCGTCGGGGGGGCTTATTCACCCCTCCACTTT
TRBV7-8	-	TRBJ2-2	CASSRGGARGTGELFF	TGTGCCAGCAGCCGAGGGGGGGCCCGGGGGACCGGGGAGCTGTTTTTT
TRBV7-9	TRBD2	TRBJ2-5	CASSDTSGYKETQYF	TGTGCCAGCAGCGATACTAGCGGGTATAAGGAGACCCAGTACTTC
TRBV5-1	-	TRBJ1-4	CASSFQGGNSEKLFF	TGCGCCAGCAGCTTTCAGGGTGGGAACTCGGAAAAACTGTTTTTT
TRBV7-2	-	TRBJ1-1	CASSLRPMNTEAFF	TGTGCCAGCAGCTTAAGACCCATGAACACTGAAGCTTTCTTT